The text below deals with one T cell receptor (beta chain). Its antigen remains unidentified. Investigators sorted each CD8+ T cell subset in triplicate, taking around 290,000 cells each time. The germline gives CDR1 SGHDT, CDR2 YYEEEE. The CDR3 totals 14 residues. This sample is part of a study of CXCR3-negative and CXCR3-positive naive CD8 T cells. Turning to the study itself: The libraries yielded around 140 million TRB reads, about 1.5 +/- 0.3 million each.

Whole-study findings and limits: CD5 surface expression was similar among naive subsets, and TCR strength was estimated by inference from TRB CDR3 properties. Relative to memory CD8+ cells, whose diversity was much lower, both naive subsets had comparably high diversity.

It was by 5' RACE with UMI labels that the TRB cDNA libraries were prepared. Using the 5' RACE reads, TCRdb records one entry per CDR3 protein without DNA. The sample holds roughly 41,000 distinct CDR3 sequences. The chain uses TRBV5-6 and TRBJ2-7. The material sequenced was memory CD8+ T cells from blood. This TCR came from a human donor in good health. Some clones in this sample may be carry-over from other donors' samples. The CDR3 sequence: CASSWRPTYYEQYF.